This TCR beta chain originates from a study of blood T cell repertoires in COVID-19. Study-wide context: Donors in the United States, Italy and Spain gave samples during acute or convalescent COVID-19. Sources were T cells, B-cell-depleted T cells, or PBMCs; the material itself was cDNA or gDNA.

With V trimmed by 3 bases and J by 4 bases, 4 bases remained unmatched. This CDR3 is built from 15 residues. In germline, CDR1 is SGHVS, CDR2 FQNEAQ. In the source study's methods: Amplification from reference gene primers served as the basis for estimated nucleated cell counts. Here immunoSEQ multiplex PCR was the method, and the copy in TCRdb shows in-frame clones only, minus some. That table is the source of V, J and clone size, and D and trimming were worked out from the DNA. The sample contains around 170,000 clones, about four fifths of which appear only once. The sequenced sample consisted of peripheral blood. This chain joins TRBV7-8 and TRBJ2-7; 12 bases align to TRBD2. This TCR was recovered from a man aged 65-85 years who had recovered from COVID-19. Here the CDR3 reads CASSFLTSGSYEQYF. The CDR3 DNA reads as TGTGCCAGCAGCTTCCTGACTAGCGGGAGTTACGAGCAGTACTTC.